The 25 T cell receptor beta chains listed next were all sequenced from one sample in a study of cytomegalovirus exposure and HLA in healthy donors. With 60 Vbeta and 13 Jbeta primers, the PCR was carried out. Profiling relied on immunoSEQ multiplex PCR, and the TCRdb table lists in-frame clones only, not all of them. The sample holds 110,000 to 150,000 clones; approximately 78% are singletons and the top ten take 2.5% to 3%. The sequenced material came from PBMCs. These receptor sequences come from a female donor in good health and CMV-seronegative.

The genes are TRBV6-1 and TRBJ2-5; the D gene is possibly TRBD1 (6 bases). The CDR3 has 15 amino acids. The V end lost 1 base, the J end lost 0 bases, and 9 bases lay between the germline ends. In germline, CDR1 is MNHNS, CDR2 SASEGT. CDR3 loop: CASSEGRGYQETQYF. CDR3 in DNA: TGTGCCAGCAGTGAAGGCAGGGGTTACCAAGAGACCCAGTACTTC.

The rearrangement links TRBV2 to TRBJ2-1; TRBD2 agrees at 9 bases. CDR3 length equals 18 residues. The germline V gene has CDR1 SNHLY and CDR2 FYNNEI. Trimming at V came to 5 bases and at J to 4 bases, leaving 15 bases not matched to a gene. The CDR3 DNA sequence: TGTGCCAGCAGTTACGGACGGGTAGCGGGGGCGATTTACAATGAGCAGTTCTTC. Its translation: CASSYGRVAGAIYNEQFF.

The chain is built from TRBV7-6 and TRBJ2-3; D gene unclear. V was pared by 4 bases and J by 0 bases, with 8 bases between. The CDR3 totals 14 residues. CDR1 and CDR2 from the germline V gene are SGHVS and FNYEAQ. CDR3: CASSSVPSTDTQYF. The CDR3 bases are TGTGCCAGCAGCTCCGTCCCTAGCACAGATACGCAGTATTTT.

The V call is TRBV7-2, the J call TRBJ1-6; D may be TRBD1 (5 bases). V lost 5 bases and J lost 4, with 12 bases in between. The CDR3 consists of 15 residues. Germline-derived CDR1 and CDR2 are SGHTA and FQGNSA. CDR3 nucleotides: TGTGCCAGCAGCCCCAGGACATCTTATAATTCACCCCTCCACTTT. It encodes CASSPRTSYNSPLHF.

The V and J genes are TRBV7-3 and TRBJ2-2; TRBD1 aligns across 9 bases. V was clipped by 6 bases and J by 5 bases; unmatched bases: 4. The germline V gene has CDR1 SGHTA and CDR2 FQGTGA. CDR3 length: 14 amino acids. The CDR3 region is CASRTGGETGELFF. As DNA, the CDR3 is TGTGCCAGCAGGACAGGGGGTGAGACCGGGGAGCTGTTTTTT.

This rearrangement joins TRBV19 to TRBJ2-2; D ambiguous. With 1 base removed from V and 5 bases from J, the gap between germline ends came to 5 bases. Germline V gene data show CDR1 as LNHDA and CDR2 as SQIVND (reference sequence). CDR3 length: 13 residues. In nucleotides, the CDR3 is TGTGCCAGTAGTATAGTAGTTACCGGGGAGCTGTTTTTT. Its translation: CASSIVVTGELFF. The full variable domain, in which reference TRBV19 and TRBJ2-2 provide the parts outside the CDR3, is DGGITQSPKYLFRKEGQNVTLSCEQNLNHDAMYWYRQDPGQGLRLIYYSQIVNDFQKGDIAEGYSVSREKKESFPLTVTSAQKNPTAFYLCASSIVVTGELFFGEGSRLTVL.

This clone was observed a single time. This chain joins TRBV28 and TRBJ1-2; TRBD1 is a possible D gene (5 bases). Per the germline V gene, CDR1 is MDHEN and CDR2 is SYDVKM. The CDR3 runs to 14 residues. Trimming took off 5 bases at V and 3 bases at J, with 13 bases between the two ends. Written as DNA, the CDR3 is TGTGCCAGCAGTCCCGTCAGGGATGACTATGGCTACACCTTC. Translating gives CASSPVRDDYGYTF.

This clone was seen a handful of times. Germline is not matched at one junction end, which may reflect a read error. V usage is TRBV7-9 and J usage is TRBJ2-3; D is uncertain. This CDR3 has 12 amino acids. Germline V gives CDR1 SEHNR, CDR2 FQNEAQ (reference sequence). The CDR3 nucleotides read TGTTCCAGCAGCTTCGGGTCAGATACGCAGTATTTT. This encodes CSSSFGSDTQYF.

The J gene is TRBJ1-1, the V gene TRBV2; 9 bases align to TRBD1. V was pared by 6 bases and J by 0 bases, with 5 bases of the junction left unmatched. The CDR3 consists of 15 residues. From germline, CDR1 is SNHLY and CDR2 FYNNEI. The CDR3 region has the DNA TGTGCCAGCAGCCGGGACAGGGTAATGAACACTGAAGCTTTCTTT. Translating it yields CASSRDRVMNTEAFF.

Here the CDR3 DNA reads TGTGCCAGCTCACCACCGTCCGGGACTAATGAAAAACTGTTTTTT. Amino acid sequence: CASSPPSGTNEKLFF. This sequence joins TRBV18 and TRBJ1-4; D call uncertain. Germline V lookup: CDR1 KGHSH, CDR2 LQKENI. CDR3 size: 15 residues. V lost 0 bases and J 2 bases, leaving 7 bases between the germline ends.

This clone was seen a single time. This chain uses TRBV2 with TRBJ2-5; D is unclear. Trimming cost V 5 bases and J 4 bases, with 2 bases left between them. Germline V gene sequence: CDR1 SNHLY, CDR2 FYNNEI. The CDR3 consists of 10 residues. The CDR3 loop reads CASSRETQYF. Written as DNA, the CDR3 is TGTGCCAGCAGTCGAGAGACCCAGTACTTC. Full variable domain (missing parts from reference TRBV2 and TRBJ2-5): EPEVTQTPSHQVTQMGQEVILRCVPISNHLYFYWYRQILGQKVEFLVSFYNNEISEKSEIFDDQFSVERPDGSNFTLKIRSTKLEDSAMYFCASSRETQYFGPGTRLLVL.

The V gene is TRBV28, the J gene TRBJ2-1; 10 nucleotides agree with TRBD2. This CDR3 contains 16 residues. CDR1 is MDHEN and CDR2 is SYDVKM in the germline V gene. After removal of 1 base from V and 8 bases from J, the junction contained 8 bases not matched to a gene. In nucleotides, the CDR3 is TGTGCCAGCAGTTTATTCGCTAGCGGGAGAGACTATGAGCAGTTCTTC. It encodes CASSLFASGRDYEQFF.

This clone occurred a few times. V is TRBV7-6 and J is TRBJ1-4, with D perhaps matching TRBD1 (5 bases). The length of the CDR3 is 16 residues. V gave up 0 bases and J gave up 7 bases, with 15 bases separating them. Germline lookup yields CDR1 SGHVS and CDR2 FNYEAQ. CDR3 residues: CASSLASQGLAEKLFF. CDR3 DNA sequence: TGTGCCAGCAGCTTAGCCAGCCAGGGTTTGGCTGAAAAACTGTTTTTT.

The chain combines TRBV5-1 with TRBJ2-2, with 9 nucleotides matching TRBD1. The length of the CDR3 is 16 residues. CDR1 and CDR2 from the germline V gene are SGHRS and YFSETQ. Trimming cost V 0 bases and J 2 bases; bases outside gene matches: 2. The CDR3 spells CASSLGQGVNTGELFF. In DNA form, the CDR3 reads TGCGCCAGCAGCTTGGGACAGGGGGTAAACACCGGGGAGCTGTTTTTT.

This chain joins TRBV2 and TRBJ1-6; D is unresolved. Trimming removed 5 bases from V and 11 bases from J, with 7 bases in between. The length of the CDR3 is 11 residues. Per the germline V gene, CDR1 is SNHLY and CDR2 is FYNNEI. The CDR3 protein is CASSQSAPLHF. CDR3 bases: TGTGCCAGCAGTCAGAGCGCACCCCTCCACTTT.

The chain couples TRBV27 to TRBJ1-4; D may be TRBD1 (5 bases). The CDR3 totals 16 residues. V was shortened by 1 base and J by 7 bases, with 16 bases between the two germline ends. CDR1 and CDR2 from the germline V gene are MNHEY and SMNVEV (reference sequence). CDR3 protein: CASSLYGTGFREKLFF. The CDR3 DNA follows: TGTGCCAGCAGTTTATACGGAACAGGCTTTCGTGAAAAACTGTTTTTT. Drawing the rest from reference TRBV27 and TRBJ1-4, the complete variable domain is EAQVTQNPRYLITVTGKKLTVTCSQNMNHEYMSWYRQDPGLGLRQIYYSMNVEVTDKGDVPEGYKVSRKEKRNFPLILESPSPNQTSLYFCASSLYGTGFREKLFFGSGTQLSVL.

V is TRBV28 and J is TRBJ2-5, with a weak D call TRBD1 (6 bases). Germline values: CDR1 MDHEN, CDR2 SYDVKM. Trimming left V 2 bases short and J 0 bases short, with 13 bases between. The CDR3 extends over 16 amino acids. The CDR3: CASSLQGQGYQETQYF. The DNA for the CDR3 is TGTGCCAGCAGTTTACAGGGGCAGGGGTACCAAGAGACCCAGTACTTC.

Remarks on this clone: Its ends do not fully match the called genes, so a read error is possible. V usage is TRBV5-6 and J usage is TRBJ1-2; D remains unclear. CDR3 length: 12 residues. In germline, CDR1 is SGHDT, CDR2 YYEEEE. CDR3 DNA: TGTGCCAGCAGCACGACATTTGATGGCTACCCCTTC. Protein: CASSTTFDGYPF.

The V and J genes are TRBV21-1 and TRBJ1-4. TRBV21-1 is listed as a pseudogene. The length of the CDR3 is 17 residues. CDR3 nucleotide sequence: TGTGCCAGCAGTATGAGAGCGAGGACTGGCCATAATGAAAAACTGTTTTTT. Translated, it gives CASSMRARTGHNEKLFF.

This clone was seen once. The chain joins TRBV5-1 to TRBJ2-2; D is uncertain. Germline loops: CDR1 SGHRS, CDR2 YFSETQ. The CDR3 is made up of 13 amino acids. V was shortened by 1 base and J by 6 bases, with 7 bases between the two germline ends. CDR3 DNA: TGCGCCAGCAGCTTGTCGAGCTCCGGGGAGCTGTTTTTT. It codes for CASSLSSSGELFF.

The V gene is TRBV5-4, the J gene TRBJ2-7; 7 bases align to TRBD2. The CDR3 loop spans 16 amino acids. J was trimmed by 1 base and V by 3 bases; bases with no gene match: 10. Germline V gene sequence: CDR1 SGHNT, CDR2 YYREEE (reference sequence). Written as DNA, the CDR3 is TGTGCCAGCAGCTCTTTTACTAGCGATGGGTCCTACGAGCAGTACTTC. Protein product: CASSSFTSDGSYEQYF.

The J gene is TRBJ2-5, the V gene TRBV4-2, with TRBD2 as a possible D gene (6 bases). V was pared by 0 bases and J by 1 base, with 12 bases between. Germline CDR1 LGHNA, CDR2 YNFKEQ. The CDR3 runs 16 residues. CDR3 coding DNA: TGTGCCAGCAGCCAAGATGGGGGGACTCCCCAAGAGACCCAGTACTTC. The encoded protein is CASSQDGGTPQETQYF.

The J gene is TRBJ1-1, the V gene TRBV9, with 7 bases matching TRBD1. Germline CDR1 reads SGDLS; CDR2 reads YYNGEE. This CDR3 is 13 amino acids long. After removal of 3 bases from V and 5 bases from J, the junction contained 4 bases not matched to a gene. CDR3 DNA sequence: TGTGCCAGCAGCGAGGGGGCCGGGACTGAAGCTTTCTTT. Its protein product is CASSEGAGTEAFF.

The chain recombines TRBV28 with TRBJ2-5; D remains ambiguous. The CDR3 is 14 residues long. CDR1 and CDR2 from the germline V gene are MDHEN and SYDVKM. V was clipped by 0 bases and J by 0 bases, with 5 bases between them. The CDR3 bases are TGTGCCAGCAGTTTATGGGCGGACCAAGAGACCCAGTACTTC. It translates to CASSLWADQETQYF. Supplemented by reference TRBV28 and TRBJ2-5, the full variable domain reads DVKVTQSSRYLVKRTGEKVFLECVQDMDHENMFWYRQDPGLGLRLIYFSYDVKMKEKGDIPEGYSVSREKKERFSLILESASTNQTSMYLCASSLWADQETQYFGPGTRLLVL.

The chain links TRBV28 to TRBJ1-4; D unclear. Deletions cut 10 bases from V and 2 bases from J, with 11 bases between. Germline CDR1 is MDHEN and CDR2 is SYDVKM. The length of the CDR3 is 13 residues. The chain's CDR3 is CATSEGTNEKLFF. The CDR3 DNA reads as TGTGCCACCTCCGAGGGCACTAATGAAAAACTGTTTTTT.